What follows describes a single TCR beta chain. V gave up 7 bases and J gave up 3 bases; unmatched junction bases: 10. The CDR3 contains 15 residues. Looked up from germline, CDR1 is SEHNR and CDR2 is FQNEAQ (reference sequence). Participants came from fewer than 25 US areas, aged about 18 to 89 years. The sample comes from a study of blood T cell repertoires in COVID-19. Study at large: The United States, Italy and Spain supplied acute and convalescent COVID-19 samples.

Libraries were prepared by immunoSEQ multiplex PCR; TCRdb keeps only in-frame clonotypes and omits some of them. The repertoire holds around 370,000 clones, with more than 75% as singletons. The sequence derives from a woman in her late teens or twenties who had recovered from COVID-19. The chain carries TRBV7-9 and TRBJ2-5; 8 positions match TRBD2. Specimen: PBMCs or T cells enriched from blood (not recorded which). The DNA of the CDR3 is TGTGCCAGCACCCCATATACGGGGGGGGAAGAGACCCAGTACTTC. Translation: CASTPYTGGEETQYF.